These 22 T cell receptor beta chains originate from one sample sequenced in a study of OX40 agonist ivuxolimab in advanced cancers. Produced via immunoSEQ multiplex PCR; TCRdb's table is partial and in-frame only. The table has 6,000 to 8,000 clones, around 75% seen once. Sequencing used CD4+ or CD8+ T cells sorted from blood, obtained in a trial of the OX40 agonist ivuxolimab. These receptors came from an adult with an advanced solid tumor such as melanoma, head and neck, liver or kidney cancer.

The V call is TRBV15, the J call TRBJ1-1, with D hard to call. The CDR3 contains 13 residues. Deletions cut 4 bases from V and 1 base from J, with 7 bases between. Germline V gene data show CDR1 as LNHNV and CDR2 as YYDKDF (reference sequence). This CDR3 is CATSTVTNTEAFF. The DNA for the CDR3 is TGTGCCACCAGCACAGTGACGAACACTGAAGCTTTCTTT.

This chain links TRBV27 with TRBJ2-7; D uncertain. The CDR3 extends over 15 amino acids. CDR1 MNHEY and CDR2 SMNVEV come from the germline V gene (reference sequence). Trimming cost V 0 bases and J 3 bases, with 12 bases left between them. The CDR3 loop is CASSLSASQSYEQYF. The CDR3 nucleotides are TGTGCCAGCAGTTTATCGGCTAGTCAAAGCTACGAGCAGTACTTC.

The chain recombines TRBV2 with TRBJ2-2; D possibly matches TRBD1 or TRBD2 (6 bases each). CDR1 SNHLY and CDR2 FYNNEI come from the germline V gene. The V gene lost 7 bases and the J gene lost 3 bases, with 12 bases spanning the gap. The CDR3 extends over 14 amino acids. CDR3 region: CASKGGTDTGELFF. In DNA form, the CDR3 reads TGTGCCAGCAAAGGGGGGACGGACACCGGGGAGCTGTTTTTT.

The rearrangement joins TRBV27 to TRBJ1-5; 7 bases are shared with TRBD1. V dropped 5 bases and J dropped 2; count of bases not matched to a gene: 6. Per germline, CDR1 MNHEY and CDR2 SMNVEV (reference sequence). This CDR3 spans 15 amino acids. CDR3 in DNA: TGTGCCAGCAGTCAAGGAACAGGGGGCAATCAGCCCCAGCATTTT. The encoded protein is CASSQGTGGNQPQHF.

The rearrangement uses TRBV11-2 and TRBJ2-3; D is unresolved. CDR3 length: 14 residues. V was shortened by 1 base and J by 3 bases, with 8 bases between the two germline ends. Germline V gene data show CDR1 as SGHAT and CDR2 as FQNNGV. CDR3 in amino acids: CASSLGAFTDTQYF. The CDR3 DNA follows: TGTGCCAGCAGCTTAGGAGCCTTTACAGATACGCAGTATTTT.

The chain employs TRBV7-3 and TRBJ2-3, with a weak D call TRBD2 (6 bases). V was pared by 5 bases and J by 4 bases, with 16 bases between. This CDR3 has 15 amino acids. Germline CDR1 SGHTA, CDR2 FQGTGA. CDR3 amino acids: CASSLSGRLPDTQYF. The CDR3 nucleotides are TGTGCCAGCAGCCTTAGCGGAAGGCTCCCAGATACGCAGTATTTT.

This clone was recorded a few times. The rearrangement uses TRBV11-2 and TRBJ2-7; 10 bases agree with TRBD1. The trim removed 4 bases at V and 5 bases at J, leaving 2 bases unmatched. CDR3 length equals 13 residues. Germline V gene lookup returns CDR1 SGHAT and CDR2 FQNNGV. The chain's CDR3 is CASSWTGGDEQYF. The CDR3 DNA follows: TGTGCCAGCAGCTGGACAGGGGGGGACGAGCAGTACTTC.

The chain joins TRBV7-9 to TRBJ2-7; TRBD1 aligns across 8 bases. Trimming cost V 5 bases and J 4 bases; bases outside gene matches: 13. This CDR3 is 16 amino acids long. CDR1 and CDR2 (germline): SEHNR, FQNEAQ (reference sequence). The CDR3 loop is CASSLRRGLREYEQYF. DNA for the CDR3: TGTGCCAGCAGCCTTCGCAGGGGGCTCAGGGAGTACGAGCAGTACTTC.

CDR3 bases: TGCGCCAGCAGCATAACAGGGAATCAGCCCCAGCATTTT. The encoded protein is CASSITGNQPQHF. The chain employs TRBV5-1 and TRBJ1-5; TRBD1 is a possible D gene (6 bases). The CDR3 totals 13 residues. V lost 4 bases and J 4 bases, leaving 9 bases between the germline ends. Germline CDR1 is SGHRS and CDR2 is YFSETQ.

V usage is TRBV5-6 and J usage is TRBJ2-1, with D tentatively TRBD1 (6 bases). With 0 bases removed from V and 7 bases from J, the gap between germline ends came to 11 bases. This CDR3 has 14 amino acids. Germline lookup yields CDR1 SGHDT and CDR2 YYEEEE. Here the CDR3 DNA reads TGTGCCAGCAGCTTGGTGTTACAGGGAAATGAGCAGTTCTTC. Encoded protein: CASSLVLQGNEQFF.

This clone is labeled as medium-sized. V gene TRBV14 combines with J gene TRBJ2-1; a possible D gene is TRBD2 (6 bases). Trimming removed 6 bases at V and 0 bases at J, with 12 bases between. There are 15 residues in the CDR3. Germline-derived CDR1 and CDR2 are SGHDN and FVKESK. CDR3: CASSFGTPSYNEQFF. Here the CDR3 DNA reads TGTGCCAGCAGTTTCGGGACTCCCTCCTACAATGAGCAGTTCTTC.

Concerning this clone: One end of the junction fails to match germline, which may point to a read error. This chain links TRBV7-7 with TRBJ2-7; 13 nucleotides align to TRBD2. This CDR3 has 15 residues. Germline V gives CDR1 SSHAT, CDR2 FNYEAQ (reference sequence). CDR3 DNA: TGTGCTAGCAGCCCCGGGACTAGCGGGGTTGGGGAGCAGTACTTC. Its protein is CASSPGTSGVGEQYF.

This clone counts as large. The V call is TRBV19, the J call TRBJ2-5; D may be TRBD1 (5 bases). The V gene lost 3 bases and the J gene lost 2 bases, with 7 bases spanning the gap. The CDR3 has 13 amino acids. CDR1 is LNHDA and CDR2 is SQIVND in the germline V gene (reference sequence). The CDR3 coding sequence is TGTGCCAGTAGTATTGACAGTCAAGAGACCCAGTACTTC. Its protein is CASSIDSQETQYF. Variable domain in full (rest from reference TRBV19 and TRBJ2-5): DGGITQSPKYLFRKEGQNVTLSCEQNLNHDAMYWYRQDPGQGLRLIYYSQIVNDFQKGDIAEGYSVSREKKESFPLTVTSAQKNPTAFYLCASSIDSQETQYFGPGTRLLVL.

This chain links TRBV6-1 with TRBJ1-3, with D unresolved. Trimming cost V 2 bases and J 9 bases, with 23 bases left between them. The CDR3 runs 17 residues. Germline V lookup: CDR1 MNHNS, CDR2 SASEGT. The DNA for the CDR3 is TGTGCCAGCAGTGAACTCGGCAGGACCTTACTCTTAGGCACCATATATTTT. Protein product: CASSELGRTLLLGTIYF.

This clone was detected only once. The chain combines TRBV6-6 with TRBJ2-1; possibly TRBD2 for D (7 bases). Germline V CDR1 and CDR2: MNHNY, SVGAGI (reference sequence). This CDR3 region has 13 residues. The V gene lost 7 bases and the J gene lost 6 bases, with 13 bases spanning the gap. CDR3 bases: TGTGCCAGCACTTTGGGGGGGGCCAATGAGCAGTTCTTC. It translates to CASTLGGANEQFF.

This clone appeared a single time. As DNA, the CDR3 is TGTGCCAGCAGCTTAGTGGTGGGAAGGGGAACCGGGGAGCTGTTTTTT. Amino acids: CASSLVVGRGTGELFF. The rearrangement joins TRBV7-9 to TRBJ2-2; D is perhaps TRBD1 (5 bases). This CDR3 has 16 amino acids. V lost 1 base to trimming and J lost 5 bases, with 14 bases between them. Germline V gene lookup returns CDR1 SEHNR and CDR2 FQNEAQ (reference sequence).

The chain is built from TRBV6-5 and TRBJ1-1; 7 bases are a match to TRBD1. With 6 bases clipped from V and 6 bases from J, the junction kept 10 bases outside the gene matches. CDR1 and CDR2 from the germline V gene are MNHEY and SVGAGI. The CDR3 sequence is 14 residues long. The CDR3 region has the DNA TGTGCCAGCAGACGCCCGGGACAGCCATCTGAAGCTTTCTTT. Protein: CASRRPGQPSEAFF.

This clone was counted only a few times. V usage is TRBV19 and J usage is TRBJ1-2; D is uncertain. The CDR3 consists of 13 residues. Trimming removed 4 bases at V and 5 bases at J, with 11 bases between. In germline, CDR1 is LNHDA, CDR2 SQIVND (reference sequence). Here the CDR3 reads CASSTGDPYGYTF. The CDR3 region has the DNA TGTGCCAGTAGTACGGGAGACCCTTATGGCTACACCTTC.

This clone showed up just a few times. Other DNA variants within this sample encode the same CDR3. V is TRBV10-1 and J is TRBJ2-7, with 7 positions matching TRBD2. Germline V lookup: CDR1 WNHNN, CDR2 SYGVQD (reference sequence). After removal of 6 bases from V and 6 bases from J, the junction contained 2 bases not matched to a gene. The CDR3 is made up of 11 amino acids. Here the CDR3 DNA reads TGCGCCAGCAGCGGGAGGTCCGAGCAGTACTTC. Translating gives CASSGRSEQYF.

This clone was recorded once. The chain carries TRBV30 and TRBJ2-7; 7 bases align to TRBD2. Germline V gene lookup returns CDR1 GTSNPN and CDR2 SVGIG (reference sequence). CDR3 length equals 11 residues. J lost 5 bases, V lost 3 bases, and 1 base had no gene match. The CDR3 nucleotides read TGTGCCTGGAGGGGGGGGGACGAGCAGTACTTC. Translating it yields CAWRGGDEQYF.

V gene TRBV13 combines with J gene TRBJ2-3; possible D gene TRBD2, 6 bases. CDR1 and CDR2 (germline): PRHDT, FYEKMQ (reference sequence). The CDR3 has 15 amino acids. Deletions cut 1 base from V and 1 base from J, with 9 bases between. The CDR3 sequence is CASSLAGEGTDTQYF. CDR3 DNA sequence: TGTGCCAGCAGCTTAGCGGGAGAGGGCACAGATACGCAGTATTTT. Looking up the rest from reference TRBV13 and TRBJ2-3 gives the full variable domain: AAGVIQSPRHLIKEKRETATLKCYPIPRHDTVYWYQQGPGQDPQFLISFYEKMQSDKGSIPDRFSAQQFSDYHSELNMSSLELGDSALYFCASSLAGEGTDTQYFGPGTRLTVL.

V is TRBV4-1 and J is TRBJ2-6; no clear D. CDR1 is MGHRA and CDR2 is YSYEKL in the germline V gene. The CDR3 sequence is 18 residues long. The V end was cut by 1 base, the J end by 1 base, with 14 bases between. For the CDR3, the DNA is TGCGCCAGCAGCCAAGTCATAAGGGTTAGGTCTGGGGCCAACGTCCTGACTTTC. This codes for CASSQVIRVRSGANVLTF.